This TCR beta chain was found in a study of blood T cell repertoires in COVID-19. Only in-frame clones appear in the TCRdb table, and some are missing; sequencing was by immunoSEQ multiplex PCR. Altogether nearly 250,000 clones are present, around 86% being singletons, with the ten largest covering 5% to 7%. CDR3 length: 15 amino acids. With V trimmed by 6 bases and J by 2 bases, 6 bases remained unmatched. Germline lookup yields CDR1 MNHEY and CDR2 SVGAGI. The chain is built from TRBV6-5 and TRBJ1-3, with 8 nucleotides matching TRBD1. This clonotype was sampled from an elderly woman with COVID-19, enrolled during active disease. Sequencing was carried out using peripheral blood. The CDR3 spells CASRDRGGPGNTIYF. In DNA, the CDR3 is TGTGCCAGCAGAGACAGGGGCGGACCTGGAAACACCATATATTTT.